This TCR beta chain was sequenced during a study of blood T cell repertoires in COVID-19. V lost 5 bases, J lost 2 bases, and 13 bases lay in between. The length of the CDR3 is 14 residues. Germline values: CDR1 LNHDA, CDR2 SQIVND (reference sequence). The sample holds one count of this clone. Method: immunoSEQ multiplex PCR; TCRdb's copy keeps in-frame clones and lacks some. The table shows over 150,000 clones, with around 86% occurring only once. Sequencing used peripheral blood. The chain links TRBV19 to TRBJ2-7; tentative D call: TRBD2 (6 bases). This TCR derives from a woman in her seventies with COVID-19, enrolled during active disease. CDR3 amino acids: CASSPLRDPYEQYF. CDR3 sequence (DNA): TGTGCCAGTAGTCCCCTGCGGGACCCCTACGAGCAGTACTTC.